This T cell receptor beta chain came from a study of shared clonotypes between healthy human individuals. Looked up from germline, CDR1 is MNHNS and CDR2 is SASEGT. V dropped 6 bases and J dropped 4; count of bases not matched to a gene: 7. The CDR3 runs to 15 residues. Data came from immunoSEQ multiplex PCR; TCRdb stores just in-frame clones and leaves some out. This table holds about 2 million clones, about 95% found once. Terminally differentiated effector memory CD45RA+ cells were excluded by CCR7 positive selection of CD45RO-negative cells. All donors were Caucasian adults living in Nashville, Tennessee.

The clonotype originates from a man younger than 35 in good health. The chain combines TRBV6-1 with TRBJ2-2, with 8 bases aligning to TRBD1. Material for sequencing was naive CD8+ T cells sorted from blood. The CDR3 nucleotides are TGTGCCAGCAGACTTGACAGGGGTGCCACCGGGGAGCTGTTTTTT. It specifies CASRLDRGATGELFF.